This T cell receptor beta chain was recorded in a study of blood T cell repertoires in COVID-19 (dated by TCRdb to the early 2020s). Study-wide context: Samples covering the acute and convalescent phases of COVID-19 were provided by collaborators in the United States, Italy and Spain. Deeply sampled blood TCRbeta repertoires from subjects exposed to, actively infected with, or recovered from COVID-19 were included in the dataset. Where HLA class I and class II types were available, the types were taken from metadata supplied by the sample provider, not from assay-based typing. The material from the prospective study consisted of cDNA or gDNA derived from T cells, B-cell-depleted T cells, or PBMCs. The repertoires were released in a freely available public database meant as a resource for research on the immune response to SARS-CoV-2. Nearly every sample came with metadata listing a de-identified subject ID, COVID-19 status, age in years and sex. The samples were drawn from two sources: the first 160 participants of the ongoing ImmuneRACE study, and 950 to 1,500 subjects contributed by 6 global collaborators. What the work shows at the level of the full study, not this receptor alone: The amount of clinical and demographic metadata varied by source and participant and was provided uncurated.

TCRbeta CDR3 regions were amplified from genomic DNA by means of the immunoSEQ Assay, a bias-controlled multiplex PCR. As for how the authors treated the data: The number of nucleated cells in each sample was estimated by amplification of reference gene primers within the assay. Sequence reads were collapsed and filtered to measure the absolute abundance of every unique TCRbeta CDR3 rearrangement. For each sample, productive Simpson clonality was calculated by taking the square root of Simpson's diversity index across productive rearrangements. What TCRdb holds here is the immuneACCESS table cut down to in-frame rearrangements. Part of the clones is not present; checked against another copy, under half of the missing clones reflect an unresolved V gene, and the others are unexplained. For V, J and clone size, that table is used; D and trimming come from the DNA. Across this sample there are around 130,000 clones, with roughly three quarters seen only once. The top ten clones comprise around 20% of the sample.

A word on this clone: Its recognized antigen is unknown. There are no base qualities to consult, and no much larger clone falls within one base.

The collaborating institutions used their own protocols to collect whole blood in K2EDTA tubes. For TCRbeta analysis, collaborators shipped samples as frozen whole blood, isolated PBMCs, or DNA extracted from either of those sample types. Sequences LGHNA (CDR1) and YNFKEQ (CDR2) are obtained from the germline V gene. V is clipped by 0 bases and J by 8 bases, and the sequence between their germline boundaries is 16 bases long. The CDR3 runs 16 amino acids, cysteine and phenylalanine included. Kept here is only the CDR3 DNA, which spans 48 bases and is read in frame from base 1. The sequenced material came from peripheral blood. The chain is assembled from TRBV4-2 and TRBJ1-4; TRBD1 is perhaps the D gene, given 6 matching bases. The source of this sequence is an elderly man with acute or convalescent COVID-19. The bases are TGTGCCAGCAGCCAAGATTGGGGGGGGCGCCGGGAAAAACTGTTTTTT. It translates as CASSQDWGGRREKLFF.